This is a list of T cell receptor beta chains from one sample in a study of cytomegalovirus exposure and HLA in healthy donors. Clones were sequenced by immunoSEQ multiplex PCR, and TCRdb holds only the in-frame ones, with some missing. The sample holds some 260,000 clones, roughly nine tenths seen once. What was sequenced was PBMCs. These TCRs come from a man aged 18 to 35 in good health and CMV-seropositive. The CDR3 runs from the conserved cysteine through the conserved F or W. D genes are given only for firm matches.

v_gene	d_gene	j_gene	CDR3aa
TRBV15	NA	TRBJ1-3	CATSLNSGNTIYF
TRBV5-1	TRBD2	TRBJ2-1	CATRAREVYNEQFF
TRBV2	TRBD1	TRBJ1-5	CASEWGTGASQPQHF
TRBV5-1	NA	TRBJ2-7	CASSLTPGQLRIHEQYF
TRBV20-1	NA	TRBJ2-5	CSARGGETQYF
TRBV6-1	TRBD2	TRBJ2-1	CASSESPTSGKYNEQFF
TRBV4-1	NA	TRBJ1-3	CASSQEIFTGNTIYF
TRBV19	TRBD2	TRBJ2-7	CAAGTSGTYEQYF
TRBV6-5	TRBD2	TRBJ2-1	CASSFPRLAAYNEQFF
TRBV2	NA	TRBJ2-3	CASRDRFTDTQYF
TRBV30	NA	TRBJ1-2	CAWSMDGTYGYTF
TRBV28	TRBD1	TRBJ1-3	CASNPGGSGNTIYF
TRBV7-2	TRBD1	TRBJ2-1	CASSPMTGTGNVYNEQFF
TRBV10-1	NA	TRBJ2-7	CASSVGTRSASYEQYF
TRBV2	TRBD1	TRBJ1-2	CASREGANGYTF
TRBV9	NA	TRBJ2-1	CASSVDREASYNEQFF
TRBV11-2	TRBD1	TRBJ2-7	CASSSQRLGQAEQYF
TRBV7-9	NA	TRBJ2-1	CASRNILGGDYNEQFF
TRBV4-1	NA	TRBJ1-3	CASSQGDGNTIYF
TRBV5-1	TRBD1	TRBJ1-2	CASGDGQGYGYTF
TRBV2	NA	TRBJ2-1	CASSGLNEQFF
TRBV6-1	NA	TRBJ2-7	CASSDPGHTYEQYF
TRBV2	NA	TRBJ2-7	CASSLVTGLPEQYF
TRBV18	NA	TRBJ2-7	CASSPAPIAYEQYF
TRBV2	TRBD2	TRBJ2-1	CASLGIAGARGSYNEQFF
TRBV5-6	NA	TRBJ1-5	CASSRSTGRWDQPQHF
TRBV6-5	NA	TRBJ2-1	CASRQGFSYNEQFF
TRBV5-6	TRBD2	TRBJ2-7	CASSSGGLAGSYEQYF
TRBV6-1	TRBD1	TRBJ2-7	CASSEPGTAYEQYF
TRBV5-4	TRBD2	TRBJ2-5	CASRPGTSGSETQYF
TRBV7-8	TRBD2	TRBJ2-1	CASSPQGLADHNEQFF
TRBV7-2	NA	TRBJ2-7	CASSSNPGYEQYF
TRBV29-1	TRBD2	TRBJ2-2	CSVGRLAGRTGELFF
TRBV10-3	NA	TRBJ2-1	CAISGDSSSYNEQFF
TRBV18	NA	TRBJ1-5	CASSPQGVNQPQHF
TRBV10-2	TRBD2	TRBJ2-7	CASSESPGSGSKAYEQYF
TRBV2	TRBD1	TRBJ2-7	CASSEADRAYEQYF
TRBV18	TRBD1	TRBJ1-1	CASSERTGTKGAFF
TRBV7-6	NA	TRBJ1-1	CASSSMRGNTEAFF
TRBV29-1	TRBD2	TRBJ2-3	CSVVGLAGADADTQYF
TRBV5-1	NA	TRBJ2-7	CASSRTPGETYEQYF
TRBV7-2	NA	TRBJ2-7	CASIRGGGSYEQYF
TRBV5-1	NA	TRBJ1-1	CASAELGPVSGTEAFF
TRBV5-4	NA	TRBJ1-1	CASSFLGVNTEAFF
TRBV7-2	NA	TRBJ2-7	CASSSRTGAYEQYF
TRBV28	NA	TRBJ1-2	CASSFGNYGYTF
TRBV6-5	NA	TRBJ2-1	CASSYRGASVHEQFF
TRBV28	TRBD1	TRBJ1-5	CASSSDRDAQPQHF
TRBV29-1	TRBD2	TRBJ2-1	CSGDRAGAFGEQFF
TRBV6-1	TRBD1	TRBJ2-7	CASSEGQGPHEQYF
TRBV27	TRBD1	TRBJ1-2	CASSLLSRPGTGVGGYTF
TRBV5-1	TRBD1	TRBJ2-1	CASGTGGAGQFF
TRBV20-1	NA	TRBJ2-3	CSASDGHTQYF
TRBV28	NA	TRBJ2-5	CASSLGDRLETQYF
TRBV25-1	NA	TRBJ1-2	CASSESGAGYYGYTF
TRBV29-1	NA	TRBJ1-1	CSVAPGSGAFF